This TCR beta chain was observed in a study of T-cell reconstitution after alpha-beta-depleted transplantation in children. This clonotype was counted a few times. The length of the CDR3 is 16 residues. The V gene lost 0 bases and the J gene lost 3 bases, with 15 bases spanning the gap. The V gene's germline CDR1 is SEHNR and CDR2 FQNEAQ (reference sequence). The authors prepared the TCRbeta library with unique molecular identifiers. TCRdb reprocessed the PCR reads via MiXCR and lists one record per CDR3 protein. This sample has some 500,000 distinct CDR3 sequences, with around 17% found just once. This receptor was obtained from a human donor who donated a stem cell graft to a child with acute lymphoblastic leukemia. This sequence joins TRBV7-9 and TRBJ2-7; tentative D call: TRBD2 (7 bases). The sequencing used PBMCs from the stem cell graft donor, collected from the stem cell graft. The CDR3 DNA sequence: TGTGCCAGCAGCTTAGCGTCGGGGGGCCCTGGCTACGAGCAGTACTTC. Translating it yields CASSLASGGPGYEQYF.